This T cell receptor beta chain was sequenced during a study of blood T cells in healthy people across ages. With a J-beta primer mix and a sample-barcoded 5' primer, a second PCR ran about 7 to 12 cycles. TCRdb analysed the 5' RACE reads with MiXCR anew, one entry per CDR3 protein. The sample lists 700,000 to 1,000,000 distinct CDR3 sequences; around 45% were seen once. CDR1 is LNHNV, CDR2 YYDKDF, per germline (reference sequence). Unmatched junction bases numbered 5, after V lost 4 bases and J lost 2 bases. The CDR3 totals 15 residues. The specimen sequenced was blood. The chain joins TRBV15 to TRBJ1-5; 7 bases agree with TRBD1. The TCR comes from a man aged 60-69 years in good health. CDR3 sequence: CATSKGGTGNQPQHF. The CDR3 region has the DNA TGTGCCACCAGCAAAGGTGGGACAGGCAATCAGCCCCAGCATTTT.